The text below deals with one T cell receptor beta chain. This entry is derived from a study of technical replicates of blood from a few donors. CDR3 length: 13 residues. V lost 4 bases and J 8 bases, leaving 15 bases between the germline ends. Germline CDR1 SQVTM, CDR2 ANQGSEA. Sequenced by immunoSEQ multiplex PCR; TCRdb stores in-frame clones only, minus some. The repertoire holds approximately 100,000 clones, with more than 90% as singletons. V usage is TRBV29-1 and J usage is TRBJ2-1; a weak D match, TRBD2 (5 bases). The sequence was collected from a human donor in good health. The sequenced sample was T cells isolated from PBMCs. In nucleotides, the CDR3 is TGCAGCGTTGCTACTAGGCTGTCGGATGAGCAGTTCTTC. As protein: CSVATRLSDEQFF.